This is a list of T cell receptor beta chains from one sample in a study of pediatric ulcerative colitis. Profiling relied on immunoSEQ multiplex PCR, and the TCRdb table lists in-frame clones only, not all of them. This repertoire shows 60,000 or so clones, 77% found once; its top ten account for around 5%. Specimen: blood. These receptors were collected from a boy younger than 18 with moderate ulcerative colitis. Each CDR3 is given with its conserved first and last residue. A D gene is named only where the DNA matches it firmly. Size values are once, few and many counts, or a class for expanded clones, and some rows have none.

size	V	D	J	DNA	CDR3
few	TRBV4-2	TRBD1	TRBJ1-2	TGTGCCAGCAGCCAGGAGGGACAGACGAACTATGGCTACACCTTC	CASSQEGQTNYGYTF
NA	TRBV2	NA	TRBJ1-1	TGTGCCAGCAGTGTCGGGGATACTGAAGCTTTCTTT	CASSVGDTEAFF
NA	TRBV14	NA	TRBJ2-6	TGTGCCAGCAGCCAAGAAGTGGTGCGACAGTTCATCTCTGGGGCCAACGTCCTGACTTTC	CASSQEVVRQFISGANVLTF
NA	TRBV29-1	NA	TRBJ2-1	TGCAGCGTTGACGGCAGGAGAGGCTACAATGAGCAGTTCTTC	CSVDGRRGYNEQFF
NA	TRBV5-1	NA	TRBJ1-2	TGCGCCAGCAGCTTGGGGATTCTAGTCTATGGCTACACCTTC	CASSLGILVYGYTF
few	TRBV5-5	NA	TRBJ2-1	TGTGCCAGCAGCCCCGCAGGGTGGGGTTCCTACAATGAGCAGTTCTTC	CASSPAGWGSYNEQFF
NA	TRBV11-2	NA	TRBJ2-7	TGTGCCAGCAACTCCTATGCTGGCTCCTACGAGCAGTACTTC	CASNSYAGSYEQYF
NA	TRBV7-2	NA	TRBJ1-1	TGTGCCAGCAGCCTAGGGGTAAGGAGCGCTGAAGCTTTCTTT	CASSLGVRSAEAFF
once	TRBV27	TRBD1	TRBJ1-4	TGTGCCAGCAGTCCCTGGACAGGGATTACTAATGAAAAACTGTTTTTT	CASSPWTGITNEKLFF
NA	TRBV5-1	TRBD2	TRBJ2-1	TGCGCCAGCGGGGGAGGGAGCTTTTACAATGAGCAGTTCTTC	CASGGGSFYNEQFF